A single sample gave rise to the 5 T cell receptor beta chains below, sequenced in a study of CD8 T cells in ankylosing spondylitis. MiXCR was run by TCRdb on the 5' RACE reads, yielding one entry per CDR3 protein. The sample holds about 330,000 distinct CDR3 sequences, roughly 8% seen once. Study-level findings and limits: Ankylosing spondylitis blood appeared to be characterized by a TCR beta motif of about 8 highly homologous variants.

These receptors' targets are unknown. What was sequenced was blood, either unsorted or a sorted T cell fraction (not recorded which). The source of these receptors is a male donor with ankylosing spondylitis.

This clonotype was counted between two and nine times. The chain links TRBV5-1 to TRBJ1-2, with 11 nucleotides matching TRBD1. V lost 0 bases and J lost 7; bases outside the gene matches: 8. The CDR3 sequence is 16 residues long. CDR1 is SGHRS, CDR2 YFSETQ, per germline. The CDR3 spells CASSLAGDRGTLGYTF. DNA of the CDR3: TGCGCCAGCAGCTTGGCCGGGGACAGGGGGACCCTTGGCTACACCTTC.

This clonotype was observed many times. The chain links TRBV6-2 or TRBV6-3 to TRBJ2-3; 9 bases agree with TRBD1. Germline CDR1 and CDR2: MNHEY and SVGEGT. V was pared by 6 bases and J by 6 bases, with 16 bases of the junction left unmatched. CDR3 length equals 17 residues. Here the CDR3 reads CASRIGTGRSVLDTQYF. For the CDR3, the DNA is TGTGCCAGCAGGATCGGGACAGGGCGTTCAGTTTTGGATACGCAGTATTTT.

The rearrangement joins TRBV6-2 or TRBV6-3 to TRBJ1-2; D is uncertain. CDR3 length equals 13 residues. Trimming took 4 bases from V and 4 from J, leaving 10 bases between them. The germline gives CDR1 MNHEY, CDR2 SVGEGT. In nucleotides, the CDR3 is TGTGCCAGCAGTTCGGCCTACCCCTATGGCTACACCTTC. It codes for CASSSAYPYGYTF.

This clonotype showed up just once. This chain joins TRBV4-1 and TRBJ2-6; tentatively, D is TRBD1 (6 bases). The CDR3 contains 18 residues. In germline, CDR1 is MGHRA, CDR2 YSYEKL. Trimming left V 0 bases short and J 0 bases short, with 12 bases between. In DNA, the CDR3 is TGCGCCAGCAGCCAAGATCTGGGACATCACTCTGGGGCCAACGTCCTGACTTTC. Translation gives CASSQDLGHHSGANVLTF.

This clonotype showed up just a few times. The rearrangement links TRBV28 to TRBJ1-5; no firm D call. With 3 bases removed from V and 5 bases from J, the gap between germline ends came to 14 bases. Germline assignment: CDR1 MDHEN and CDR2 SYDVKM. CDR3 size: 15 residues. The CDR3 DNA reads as TGTGCCAGCAGTTTGCACCAGAAGTTGGATCAGCCCCAGCATTTT. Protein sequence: CASSLHQKLDQPQHF.